The source of this T cell receptor (beta chain) is a study of control samples from healthy donors and cancer patients. V lost 6 bases, J lost 2 bases, and 16 bases lay in between. Germline CDR1 MGHRA, CDR2 YSYEKL. The CDR3 contains 15 residues. Using immunoSEQ multiplex PCR, the repertoire was profiled, and TCRdb retains in-frame clones only, with some absent. This table has approximately 150,000 clones, approximately 94% appearing once. The chain is built from TRBV4-1 and TRBJ1-2; a possible D gene is TRBD1 (6 bases). The TCR was taken from a man aged 55 to 69 with colorectal cancer. The sample taken for sequencing was PBMCs. The CDR3 loop is CASRGLGQLNYGYTF. In DNA, the CDR3 is TGCGCCAGCAGGGGACTCGGACAGCTGAACTATGGCTACACCTTC.